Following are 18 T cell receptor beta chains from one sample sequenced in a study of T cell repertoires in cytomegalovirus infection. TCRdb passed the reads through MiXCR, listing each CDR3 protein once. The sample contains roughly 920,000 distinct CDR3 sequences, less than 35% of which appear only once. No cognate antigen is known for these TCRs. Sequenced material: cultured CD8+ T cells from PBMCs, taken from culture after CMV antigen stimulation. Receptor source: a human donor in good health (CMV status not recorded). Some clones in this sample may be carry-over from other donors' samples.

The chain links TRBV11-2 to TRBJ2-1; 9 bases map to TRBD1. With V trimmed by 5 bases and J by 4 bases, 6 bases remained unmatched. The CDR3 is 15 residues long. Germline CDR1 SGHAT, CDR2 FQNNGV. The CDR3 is CASSPDRGKYNEQFF. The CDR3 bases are TGTGCCAGCAGCCCCGACAGGGGGAAATACAATGAGCAGTTCTTC.

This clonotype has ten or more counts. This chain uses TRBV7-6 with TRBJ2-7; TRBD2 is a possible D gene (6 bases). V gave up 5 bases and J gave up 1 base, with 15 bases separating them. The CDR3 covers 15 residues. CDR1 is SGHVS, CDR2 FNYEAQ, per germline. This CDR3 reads CASSLEMGTSYEQYF. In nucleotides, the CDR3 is TGTGCCAGCAGCCTGGAGATGGGGACTTCCTACGAGCAGTACTTC.

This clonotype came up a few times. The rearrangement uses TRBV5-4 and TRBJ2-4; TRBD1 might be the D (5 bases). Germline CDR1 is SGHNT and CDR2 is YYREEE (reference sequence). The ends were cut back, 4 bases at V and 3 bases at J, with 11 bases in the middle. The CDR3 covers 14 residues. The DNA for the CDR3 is TGTGCCAGCAGCCCGGACATTGGCAAAAACATTCAGTACTTC. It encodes CASSPDIGKNIQYF.

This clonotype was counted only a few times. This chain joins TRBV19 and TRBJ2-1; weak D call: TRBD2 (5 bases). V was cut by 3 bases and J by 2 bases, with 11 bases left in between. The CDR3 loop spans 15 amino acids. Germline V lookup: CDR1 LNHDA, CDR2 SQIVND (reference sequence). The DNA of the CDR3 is TGTGCCAGTAGTATGGGCGAGGGCGCCTACAATGAGCAGTTCTTC. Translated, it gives CASSMGEGAYNEQFF.

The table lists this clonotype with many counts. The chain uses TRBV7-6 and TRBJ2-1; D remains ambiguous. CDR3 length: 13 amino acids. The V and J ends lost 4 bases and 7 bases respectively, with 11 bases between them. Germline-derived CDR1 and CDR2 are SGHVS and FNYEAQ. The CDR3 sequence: CASSSGAENEQFF. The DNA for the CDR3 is TGTGCCAGCAGCTCCGGTGCTGAGAATGAGCAGTTCTTC.

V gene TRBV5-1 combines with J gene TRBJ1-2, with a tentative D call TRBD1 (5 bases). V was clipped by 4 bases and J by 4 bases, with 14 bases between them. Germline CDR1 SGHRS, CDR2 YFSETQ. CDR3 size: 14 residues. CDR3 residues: CASSVQGVFYGYTF. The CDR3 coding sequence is TGCGCCAGCAGCGTGCAGGGCGTCTTCTATGGCTACACCTTC. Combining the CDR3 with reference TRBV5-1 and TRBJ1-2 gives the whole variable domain KAGVTQTPRYLIKTRGQQVTLSCSPISGHRSVSWYQQTPGQGLQFLFEYFSETQRNKGNFPGRFSGRQFSNSRSEMNVSTLELGDSALYLCASSVQGVFYGYTFGSGTRLTVV.

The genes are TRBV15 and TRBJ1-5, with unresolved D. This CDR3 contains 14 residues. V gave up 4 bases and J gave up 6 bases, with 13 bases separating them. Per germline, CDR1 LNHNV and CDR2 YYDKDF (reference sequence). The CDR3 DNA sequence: TGTGCCACCAGCATGGTCCGGGTTGGTCAGCCCCAGCATTTT. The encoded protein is CATSMVRVGQPQHF.

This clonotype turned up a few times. The CDR3: CASSQTTSGGYNEQFF. Written as DNA, the CDR3 is TGTGCCAGCAGCCAAACGACTAGCGGGGGCTACAATGAGCAGTTCTTC. The gene calls are TRBV4-2 and TRBJ2-1; 12 bases align to TRBD2. Germline-derived CDR1 and CDR2 are LGHNA and YNFKEQ. The V and J ends lost 2 bases and 3 bases, in that order; junction bases with no gene match: 2. This CDR3 region has 16 residues.

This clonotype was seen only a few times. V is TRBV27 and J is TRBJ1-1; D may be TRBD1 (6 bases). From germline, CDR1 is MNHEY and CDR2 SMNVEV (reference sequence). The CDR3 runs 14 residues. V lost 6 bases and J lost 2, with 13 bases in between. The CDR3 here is CASSGQKENTEAFF. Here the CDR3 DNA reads TGTGCCAGCAGCGGACAGAAAGAAAACACTGAAGCTTTCTTT.

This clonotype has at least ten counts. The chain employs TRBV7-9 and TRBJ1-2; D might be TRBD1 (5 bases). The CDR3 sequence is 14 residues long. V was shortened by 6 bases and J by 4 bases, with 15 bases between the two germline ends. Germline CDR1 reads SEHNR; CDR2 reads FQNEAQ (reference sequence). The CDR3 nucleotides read TGTGCCAGCAGTTCGGGGACCGAATTCTATGGCTACACCTTC. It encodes CASSSGTEFYGYTF.

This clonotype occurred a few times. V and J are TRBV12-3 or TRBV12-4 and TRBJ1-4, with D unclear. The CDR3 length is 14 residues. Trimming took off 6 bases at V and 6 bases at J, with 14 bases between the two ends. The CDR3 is CASREGRSDEKLFF. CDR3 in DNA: TGTGCCAGCAGGGAGGGAAGGTCGGATGAAAAACTGTTTTTT.

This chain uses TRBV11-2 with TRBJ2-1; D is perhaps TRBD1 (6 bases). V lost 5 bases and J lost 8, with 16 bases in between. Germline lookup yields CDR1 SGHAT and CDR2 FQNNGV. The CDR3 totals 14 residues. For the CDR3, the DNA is TGTGCCAGCAGCCCCGACGACTGGACAGATGAGCAGTTCTTC. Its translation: CASSPDDWTDEQFF.

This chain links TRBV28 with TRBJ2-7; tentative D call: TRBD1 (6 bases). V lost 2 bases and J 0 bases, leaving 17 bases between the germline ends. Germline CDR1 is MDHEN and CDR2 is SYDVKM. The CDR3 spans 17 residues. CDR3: CASSLRGKDPSSYEQYV. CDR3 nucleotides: TGTGCCAGCAGTTTAAGGGGGAAAGATCCGAGCTCCTACGAGCAGTACGTC.

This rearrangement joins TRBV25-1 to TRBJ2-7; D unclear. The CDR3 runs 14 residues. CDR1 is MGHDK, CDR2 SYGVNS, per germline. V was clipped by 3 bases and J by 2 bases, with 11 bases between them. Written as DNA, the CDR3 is TGTGCCAGCAGTGAGAAGGACGGACCCTACGAGCAGTACTTC. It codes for CASSEKDGPYEQYF.

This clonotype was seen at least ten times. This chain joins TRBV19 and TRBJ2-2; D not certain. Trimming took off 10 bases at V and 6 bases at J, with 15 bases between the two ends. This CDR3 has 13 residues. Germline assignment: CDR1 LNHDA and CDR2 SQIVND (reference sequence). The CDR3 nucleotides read TGTGCCACCGGAATCGTGGCCGCCGGGGAGCTGTTTTTT. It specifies CATGIVAAGELFF.

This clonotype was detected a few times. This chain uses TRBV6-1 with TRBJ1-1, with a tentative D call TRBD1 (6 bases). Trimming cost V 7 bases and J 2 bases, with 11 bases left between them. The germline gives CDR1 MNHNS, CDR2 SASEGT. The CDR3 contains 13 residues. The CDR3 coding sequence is TGTGCCAGCAAGGGGGAGAGAAACACTGAAGCTTTCTTT. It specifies CASKGERNTEAFF.

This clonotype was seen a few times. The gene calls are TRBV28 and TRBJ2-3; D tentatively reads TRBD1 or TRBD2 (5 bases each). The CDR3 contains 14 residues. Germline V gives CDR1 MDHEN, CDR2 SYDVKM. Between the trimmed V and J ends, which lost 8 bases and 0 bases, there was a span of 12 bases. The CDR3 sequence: CASALAGSTDTQYF. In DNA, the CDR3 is TGTGCCAGCGCCCTAGCAGGGAGCACAGATACGCAGTATTTT.

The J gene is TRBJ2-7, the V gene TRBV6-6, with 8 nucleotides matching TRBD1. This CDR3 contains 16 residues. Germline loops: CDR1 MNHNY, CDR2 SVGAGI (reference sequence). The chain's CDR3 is CATSLNDRGNQDEQYV. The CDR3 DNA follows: TGTGCCACCAGTCTGAACGACAGGGGTAATCAAGACGAGCAGTACGTC.